These 13 T cell receptor beta chains share one sample of origin, sequenced in a study of CD8 T cells in Susac syndrome. RNA amounts of roughly 0.45 to 1 ug underwent reverse transcription with random hexamers. Via MiXCR, TCRdb re-called the immunoSEQ multiplex PCR reads, giving one row per CDR3 protein. This sample has some 130,000 distinct CDR3 sequences, with around 91% found just once. Sequencing was carried out using CD8+ T cells from PBMCs. The source of these receptors is a human donor with multiple sclerosis.

The rearrangement links TRBV27 to TRBJ1-5; D gene uncertain. V was cut by 2 bases and J by 0 bases, with 8 bases left in between. This CDR3 region has 15 residues. Germline CDR1 and CDR2: MNHEY and SMNVEV (reference sequence). CDR3 residues: CASSLALYSNQPQHF. Here the CDR3 DNA reads TGTGCCAGCAGTTTAGCCCTTTATAGCAATCAGCCCCAGCATTTT.

The chain recombines TRBV6-2 or TRBV6-3 with TRBJ1-5; TRBD1 aligns across 7 bases. Germline V gives CDR1 MNHEY, CDR2 SVGEGT. This CDR3 is built from 15 residues. V dropped 0 bases and J dropped 7; count of bases not matched to a gene: 6. CDR3 sequence (DNA): TGTGCCAGCAGTTACTCCGACAGGGTTGGACAGCCCCAGCATTTT. This encodes CASSYSDRVGQPQHF.

This chain joins TRBV7-9 and TRBJ2-7; D gene uncertain. This CDR3 is 13 amino acids long. The germline V gene has CDR1 SEHNR and CDR2 FQNEAQ (reference sequence). Trimming took off 4 bases at V and 3 bases at J, with 10 bases between the two ends. CDR3 bases: TGTGCCAGCAGCTCCGGATGGGTCTACGAGCAGTACTTC. The encoded protein is CASSSGWVYEQYF.

The V and J genes are TRBV27 and TRBJ2-7; 8 bases match TRBD2. Germline V gives CDR1 MNHEY, CDR2 SMNVEV (reference sequence). The CDR3 sequence is 15 residues long. V lost 4 bases to trimming and J lost 4 bases; unmatched junction nucleotides: 9. The CDR3 loop reads CASSSSSGLVYEQYF. CDR3 coding DNA: TGTGCCAGCAGTTCCAGCTCGGGACTAGTTTACGAGCAGTACTTC.

This rearrangement joins TRBV28 to TRBJ1-4; 8 nucleotides match TRBD1. The CDR3 extends over 16 amino acids. Germline CDR1 reads MDHEN; CDR2 reads SYDVKM. V lost 6 bases and J lost 3; bases outside the gene matches: 9. This CDR3 is CASSALQGVPNEKLFF. The CDR3 DNA reads as TGTGCCAGCAGCGCCTTACAGGGGGTCCCTAATGAAAAACTGTTTTTT.

This rearrangement joins TRBV6-5 to TRBJ2-7; 7 bases agree with TRBD2. The CDR3 is 13 residues long. J was trimmed by 5 bases and V by 0 bases; bases with no gene match: 1. In germline, CDR1 is MNHEY, CDR2 SVGAGI. DNA of the CDR3: TGTGCCAGCAGTTACTCGCGGGAGAACGAGCAGTACTTC. This sequence encodes CASSYSRENEQYF.

This clonotype was detected only once. The gene calls are TRBV6-2 or TRBV6-3 and TRBJ1-1; no firm D call. Between the trimmed V and J ends, which lost 3 bases and 1 base, there was a span of 9 bases. CDR1 and CDR2 from the germline V gene are MNHEY and SVGEGT. The length of the CDR3 is 14 residues. The CDR3 loop reads CASSYETGNTEAFF. CDR3 nucleotide sequence: TGTGCCAGCAGTTATGAAACGGGGAACACTGAAGCTTTCTTT.

The chain employs TRBV29-1 and TRBJ1-1; D is undetermined. The CDR3 consists of 10 residues. Germline CDR1 SQVTM, CDR2 ANQGSEA. V lost 4 bases to trimming and J lost 4 bases, with 4 bases between them. The CDR3 coding sequence is TGCAGCGTTGGAGTCACTGAAGCTTTCTTT. Its translation: CSVGVTEAFF.

This sequence joins TRBV25-1 and TRBJ2-3, with D tentatively TRBD1 (5 bases). The CDR3 totals 17 residues. Germline loops: CDR1 MGHDK, CDR2 SYGVNS. V lost 4 bases and J 2 bases, leaving 19 bases between the germline ends. The CDR3 spells CASSASTPREITDTQYF. In nucleotides, the CDR3 is TGTGCCAGCAGTGCCTCAACCCCCAGGGAAATCACAGATACGCAGTATTTT.

The CDR3 reads CASSPSSVGVRETQYF. CDR3 in DNA: TGCGCCAGCAGTCCCTCCTCTGTTGGGGTCCGAGAGACCCAGTACTTC. The chain recombines TRBV23-1 with TRBJ2-5; D ambiguous. TRBV23-1 is flagged as an ORF with uncertain function. V was clipped by 4 bases and J by 4 bases, with 19 bases between them. The CDR3 is 16 amino acids.

The genes are TRBV5-4 and TRBJ1-1, with 8 bases that match TRBD1. The CDR3 has 14 residues. J gave up 4 bases and V 2 bases, and 4 bases lay outside the gene matches. Germline V gene lookup returns CDR1 SGHNT and CDR2 YYREEE (reference sequence). The CDR3 nucleotides are TGTGCCAGCAGCTTTACAGGGGGGAGCACTGAAGCTTTCTTT. Residues: CASSFTGGSTEAFF.

The chain combines TRBV7-2 with TRBJ2-7; 8 nucleotides align to TRBD1. CDR1 and CDR2 (germline): SGHTA, FQGNSA. Losses at the gene ends were 3 bases for V and 3 bases for J; bases not matched to a gene: 7. This CDR3 has 15 amino acids. CDR3 amino acids: CASSFPDRVDYEQYF. In DNA form, the CDR3 reads TGTGCCAGCAGCTTTCCGGACAGGGTTGACTACGAGCAGTACTTC.

J is TRBJ1-4 and V is TRBV12-5; D might be TRBD1 (5 bases). CDR3 length equals 15 residues. V lost 0 bases and J 5 bases, leaving 10 bases between the germline ends. Germline CDR1 is LGHNT and CDR2 is FRNRAP. CDR3 DNA sequence: TGTGCTAGTGGTTTGGTGCAGGGTCAAAATGAAAAACTGTTTTTT. Encoded protein: CASGLVQGQNEKLFF. The entire variable domain, with the rest obtained from reference TRBV12-5 and TRBJ1-4, is as follows: DARVTQTPRHKVTEMGQEVTMRCQPILGHNTVFWYRQTMMQGLELLAYFRNRAPLDDSGMPKDRFSAEMPDATLATLKIQPSEPRDSAVYFCASGLVQGQNEKLFFGSGTQLSVL.